Described below is a single T cell receptor (beta chain) sequence and its context. Antigen: not known. Germline assignment: CDR1 SGHRS and CDR2 YFSETQ. Trimming took 2 bases from V and 4 from J, leaving 12 bases between them. The CDR3 covers 15 residues. Via MiXCR, TCRdb re-called the 5' RACE reads, giving one row per CDR3 protein. The top ten clones hold around 1.6% of a sample with some 600,000 distinct CDR3 sequences, around 7.4% of them seen once. This entry belongs to a study of identical twins. Points from the study as a whole: Out-of-frame beta sequences exhibited a weaker degree of excess twin sharing.

These same data were also listed under a study on yellow fever vaccine responses in identical twins.

Sequenced material: PBMCs. The clonotype comes from a woman under 30 in good health. The chain combines TRBV5-1 with TRBJ2-2; perhaps D is TRBD1 or TRBD2 (5 bases each). The CDR3 DNA is TGCGCCAGCAGCTTCGGTCGAGGGGCCACCGGGGAGCTGTTTTTT. This translates into CASSFGRGATGELFF.